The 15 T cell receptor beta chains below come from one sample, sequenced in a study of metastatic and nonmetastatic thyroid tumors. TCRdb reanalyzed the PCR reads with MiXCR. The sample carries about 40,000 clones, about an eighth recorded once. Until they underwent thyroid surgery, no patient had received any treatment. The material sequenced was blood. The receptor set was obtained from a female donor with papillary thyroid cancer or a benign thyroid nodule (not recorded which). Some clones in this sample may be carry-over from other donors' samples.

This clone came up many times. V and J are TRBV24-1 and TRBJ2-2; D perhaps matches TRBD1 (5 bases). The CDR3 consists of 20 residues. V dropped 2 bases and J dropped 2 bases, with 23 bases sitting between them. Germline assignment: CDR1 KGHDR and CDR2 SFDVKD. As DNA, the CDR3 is TGTGCCACCAGTGATTCATCAGTCGCAGGGTATATACCCAACACCGGGGAGCTGTTTTTT. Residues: CATSDSSVAGYIPNTGELFF.

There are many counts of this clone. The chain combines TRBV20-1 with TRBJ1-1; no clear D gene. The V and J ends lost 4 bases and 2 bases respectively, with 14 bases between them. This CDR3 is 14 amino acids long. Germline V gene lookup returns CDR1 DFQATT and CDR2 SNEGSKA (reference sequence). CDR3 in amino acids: CSATGPPTNTEAFF. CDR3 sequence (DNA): TGCAGTGCTACCGGTCCCCCGACTAACACTGAAGCTTTCTTT.

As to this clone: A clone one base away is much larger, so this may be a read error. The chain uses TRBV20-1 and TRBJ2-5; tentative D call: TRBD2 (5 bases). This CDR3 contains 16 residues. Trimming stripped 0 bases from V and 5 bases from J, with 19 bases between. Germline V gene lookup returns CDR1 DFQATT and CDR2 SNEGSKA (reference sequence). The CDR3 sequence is CSARDVDRASFETQYF. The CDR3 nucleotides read TGCAGTGCTAGAGATGTTGATCGTGCTAGCTTCGAGACCCAGTACTTC.

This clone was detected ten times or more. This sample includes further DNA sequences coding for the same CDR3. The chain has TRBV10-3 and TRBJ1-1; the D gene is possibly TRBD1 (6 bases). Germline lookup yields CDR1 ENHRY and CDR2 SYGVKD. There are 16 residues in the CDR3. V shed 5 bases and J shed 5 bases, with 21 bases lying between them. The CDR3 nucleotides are TGTGCCATCAGTCCACAGGGCCTCAAGCGTGGGACTGAAGCTTTCTTT. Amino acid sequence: CAISPQGLKRGTEAFF.

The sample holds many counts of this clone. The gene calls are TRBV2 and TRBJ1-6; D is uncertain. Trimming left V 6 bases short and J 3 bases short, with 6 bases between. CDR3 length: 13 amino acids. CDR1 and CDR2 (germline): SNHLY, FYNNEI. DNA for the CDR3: TGTGCCAGCAGACGAGACTATAATTCACCCCTCCACTTT. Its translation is CASRRDYNSPLHF.

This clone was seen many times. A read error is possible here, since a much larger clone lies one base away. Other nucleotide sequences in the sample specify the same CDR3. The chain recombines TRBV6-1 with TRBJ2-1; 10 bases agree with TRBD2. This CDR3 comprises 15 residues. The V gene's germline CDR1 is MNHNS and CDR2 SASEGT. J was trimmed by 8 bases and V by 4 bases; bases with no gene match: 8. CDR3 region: CASSVELAGSDEQFF. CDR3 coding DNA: TGTGCCAGCAGTGTTGAACTAGCGGGGAGTGATGAGCAGTTCTTC.

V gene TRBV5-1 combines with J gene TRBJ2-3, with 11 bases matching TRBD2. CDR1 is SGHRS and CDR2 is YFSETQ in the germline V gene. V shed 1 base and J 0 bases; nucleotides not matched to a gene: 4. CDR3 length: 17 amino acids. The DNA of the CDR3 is TGCGCCAGCAGCTTGATAGCGGGGGGGACTAGCACAGATACGCAGTATTTT. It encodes CASSLIAGGTSTDTQYF.

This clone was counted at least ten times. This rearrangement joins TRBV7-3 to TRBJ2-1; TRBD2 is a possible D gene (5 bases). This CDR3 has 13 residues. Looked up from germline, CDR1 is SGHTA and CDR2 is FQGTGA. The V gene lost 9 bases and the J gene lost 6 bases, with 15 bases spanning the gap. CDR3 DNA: TGTGCCAGAGGCAAGCGGTACTGCAATGAGCAGTTCTTC. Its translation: CARGKRYCNEQFF.

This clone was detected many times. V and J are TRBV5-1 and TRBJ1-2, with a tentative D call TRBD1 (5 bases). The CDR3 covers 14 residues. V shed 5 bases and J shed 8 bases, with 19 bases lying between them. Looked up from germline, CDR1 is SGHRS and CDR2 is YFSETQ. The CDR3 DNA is TGCGCCAGCAGAAACCCCGGGACGATGGTGGGCTACACCTTC. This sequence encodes CASRNPGTMVGYTF.

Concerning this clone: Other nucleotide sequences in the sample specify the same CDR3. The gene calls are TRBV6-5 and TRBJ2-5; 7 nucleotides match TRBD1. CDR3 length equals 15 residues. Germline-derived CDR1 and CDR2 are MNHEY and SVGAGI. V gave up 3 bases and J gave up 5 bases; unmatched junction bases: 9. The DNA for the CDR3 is TGTGCCAGCAGTTATGGACAGGAGTGGGAGGAGACCCAGTACTTC. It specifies CASSYGQEWEETQYF.

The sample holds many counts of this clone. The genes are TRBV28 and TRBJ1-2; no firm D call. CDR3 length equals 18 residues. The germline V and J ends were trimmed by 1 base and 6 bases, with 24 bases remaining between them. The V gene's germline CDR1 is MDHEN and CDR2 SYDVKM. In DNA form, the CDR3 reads TGTGCCAGCAGTTTATTAATGGGGAGGGTCAGGAGAGAGGATGGCTACACCTTC. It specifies CASSLLMGRVRREDGYTF.

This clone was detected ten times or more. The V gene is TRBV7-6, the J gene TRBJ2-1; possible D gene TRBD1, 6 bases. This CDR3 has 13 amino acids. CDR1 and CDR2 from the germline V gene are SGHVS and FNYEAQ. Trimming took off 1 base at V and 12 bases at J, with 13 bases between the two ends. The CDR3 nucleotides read TGTGCCAGCAGCTTAGGTCTAAGGGGGTGGCAGTTCTTC. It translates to CASSLGLRGWQFF.

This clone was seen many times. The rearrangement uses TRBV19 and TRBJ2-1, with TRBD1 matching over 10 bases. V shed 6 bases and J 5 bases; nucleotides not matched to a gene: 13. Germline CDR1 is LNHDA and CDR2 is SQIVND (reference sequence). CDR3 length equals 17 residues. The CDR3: CASRPNRDRGSHNEQFF. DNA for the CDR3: TGTGCCAGTAGGCCGAATAGGGACAGGGGTTCCCACAATGAGCAGTTCTTC.

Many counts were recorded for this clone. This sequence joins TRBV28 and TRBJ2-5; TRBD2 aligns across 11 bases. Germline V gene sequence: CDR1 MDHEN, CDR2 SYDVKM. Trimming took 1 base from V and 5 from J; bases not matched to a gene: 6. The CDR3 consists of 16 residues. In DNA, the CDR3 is TGTGCCAGCAGTTTATTTACTAGCGGGGGCCGGGAGACCCAGTACTTC. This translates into CASSLFTSGGRETQYF. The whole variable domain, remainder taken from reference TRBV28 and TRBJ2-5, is DVKVTQSSRYLVKRTGEKVFLECVQDMDHENMFWYRQDPGLGLRLIYFSYDVKMKEKGDIPEGYSVSREKKERFSLILESASTNQTSMYLCASSLFTSGGRETQYFGPGTRLLVL.

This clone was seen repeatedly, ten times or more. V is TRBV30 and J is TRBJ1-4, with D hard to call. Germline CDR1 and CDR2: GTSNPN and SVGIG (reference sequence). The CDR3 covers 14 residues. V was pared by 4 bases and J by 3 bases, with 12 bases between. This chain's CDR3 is CAWKDPVSNEKLFF. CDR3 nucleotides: TGTGCCTGGAAGGACCCGGTCTCTAATGAAAAACTGTTTTTT. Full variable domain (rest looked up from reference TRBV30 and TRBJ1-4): SQTIHQWPATLVQPVGSPLSLECTVEGTSNPNLYWYRQAAGRGLQLLFYSVGIGQISSEVPQNLSASRPQDRQFILSSKKLLLSDSGFYLCAWKDPVSNEKLFFGSGTQLSVL.